Described below is a single TCR beta chain sequence and its context. Its antigen is unknown. Only in-frame clones appear in the TCRdb table, and some are missing; sequencing was by immunoSEQ multiplex PCR. The data hold 40,000 or so clones, with about 96% observed a single time. This sample was taken from a study of graft-versus-host responses after intestinal transplantation. The wider study: Induction using anti-thymocyte globulin, followed by tacrolimus and steroids for approximately 3 years, was given to all recipients. Overall study findings and caveats: GvH clones turned up in recipient marrow; some had shown up first in ileum or blood.

The CDR3 length is 15 residues. In germline, CDR1 is LGHNA, CDR2 YSLEER. V lost 0 bases to trimming and J lost 4 bases, with 12 bases between them. Sequenced here: unstimulated CD8+ T cells sorted from spleen or lymph node cells, sampled before transplant. The receptor's source is a human donor who was the organ donor for an intestinal transplant. The V and J genes are TRBV4-3 and TRBJ1-2; tentative D call: TRBD1 (5 bases). CDR3 bases: TGCGCCAGCAGCCAAGATGGGGGGGATGGCTATGGCTACACCTTC. It encodes CASSQDGGDGYGYTF.